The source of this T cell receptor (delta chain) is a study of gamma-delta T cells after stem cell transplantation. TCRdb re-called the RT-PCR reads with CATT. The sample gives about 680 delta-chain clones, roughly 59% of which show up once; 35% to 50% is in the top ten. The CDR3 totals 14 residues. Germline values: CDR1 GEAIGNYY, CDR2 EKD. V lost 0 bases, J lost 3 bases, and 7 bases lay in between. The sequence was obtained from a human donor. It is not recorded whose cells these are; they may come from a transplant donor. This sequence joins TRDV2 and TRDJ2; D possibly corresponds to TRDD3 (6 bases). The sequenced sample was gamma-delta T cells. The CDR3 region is CACDTWGVTAQLFF. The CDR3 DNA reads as TGTGCCTGTGACACCTGGGGGGTGACAGCACAACTCTTCTTT.